A selection of T cell receptor beta chains follows, all from one sample in a study of blood T cell repertoires in COVID-19. Sequenced by immunoSEQ multiplex PCR; TCRdb stores in-frame clones only, minus some. The repertoire holds roughly 170,000 clones, about 84% seen once, with around 6.8% in the top ten. The sample comprised peripheral blood. These TCRs come from a human donor in a cohort sampled during active COVID-19. The CDR3 runs from the conserved cysteine through the conserved F or W. Each record gives: CDR3 DNA, CDR3 protein, D gene, J gene, V gene, clone size. D genes are given only for firm matches. Rows give clone size only sometimes, using once, few, many, or a class for an expanded clone.

DNA: TGTGCCAGCAGCTTAATTCGGAGCACAGATACGCAGTATTTT
CDR3: CASSLIRSTDTQYF
D: -
J: TRBJ2-3
V: TRBV7-9
size: -

DNA: TGTGCCAGCAGCCCAGGGGGCGAAAACTTTAATGAAAAACTGTTTTTT
CDR3: CASSPGGENFNEKLFF
D: TRBD1
J: TRBJ1-4
V: TRBV3-1/TRBV3-2
size: -

DNA: TGTGCCAGCAGCCTAGAACTCGACAGGGGAAACGAAGCTTTCTTT
CDR3: CASSLELDRGNEAFF
D: TRBD1
J: TRBJ1-1
V: TRBV3-1/TRBV3-2
size: -

DNA: TGCAGCGTTGATGAGCCGGGCTACACCTTC
CDR3: CSVDEPGYTF
D: -
J: TRBJ1-2
V: TRBV29-1
size: -

DNA: TGCGCCAGCAGCTTAACAGGGGCCGGTTACGAGCAGTACTTC
CDR3: CASSLTGAGYEQYF
D: TRBD1
J: TRBJ2-7
V: TRBV5-1
size: once

DNA: TGTGCCAGCAGCTTTAATTTTGGGACAGAAAAGAACTTC
CDR3: CASSFNFGTEKNF
D: TRBD1
J: TRBJ2-7
V: TRBV3-1/TRBV3-2
size: -

DNA: TGTGCCAGCAGTCGGGACAGGGACTACGAGCAGTACTTC
CDR3: CASSRDRDYEQYF
D: TRBD1
J: TRBJ2-7
V: TRBV6-6
size: -

DNA: TGTGCCAGTAGGGACAGAGTCAACACTGAAGCTTTCTTT
CDR3: CASRDRVNTEAFF
D: -
J: TRBJ1-1
V: TRBV19
size: -

DNA: TGTGCCAGCAGCGCCGGACAGGGGGAGACCCAGTACTTC
CDR3: CASSAGQGETQYF
D: TRBD1
J: TRBJ2-5
V: TRBV9
size: -

DNA: TGTGCCAGCAGCCCGATTGAGACAGGACTGACACCCCTCCACTTT
CDR3: CASSPIETGLTPLHF
D: -
J: TRBJ1-6
V: TRBV27
size: -

DNA: TGTGCCAGTAGTATTACCAGGGGTGGCAATCAGCCCCAGCATTTT
CDR3: CASSITRGGNQPQHF
D: -
J: TRBJ1-5
V: TRBV19
size: once

DNA: TGTGCCAGCGGACGGACTGTTAGCAATCAGCCCCAGCATTTT
CDR3: CASGRTVSNQPQHF
D: -
J: TRBJ1-5
V: TRBV4-2
size: -

DNA: TGTGCCCCCCCGAGGACAGGGGGCTCTGACTCCTACGAGCAGTACTTC
CDR3: CAPPRTGGSDSYEQYF
D: TRBD1
J: TRBJ2-7
V: TRBV5-4
size: -

DNA: TGTGCCAGCAGCCCTGCTAGCGGGGGGGGTAAGACCCAGTACTTC
CDR3: CASSPASGGGKTQYF
D: TRBD2
J: TRBJ2-5
V: TRBV3-1/TRBV3-2
size: -

DNA: TGTGCCAGCAGCTCTTCAGGGGGCGCGGGCACTGAAGCTTTCTTT
CDR3: CASSSSGGAGTEAFF
D: TRBD1
J: TRBJ1-1
V: TRBV7-2
size: -

DNA: TGTGCCAGCAGCTTGGGCCCTAGCTCCTCCTACGAGCAGTACTTC
CDR3: CASSLGPSSSYEQYF
D: -
J: TRBJ2-7
V: TRBV5-8
size: -

DNA: TGTGCCAGCAGCTTAGAAGACAGGCAATACTCCTATAATTCACCCCTCCACTTT
CDR3: CASSLEDRQYSYNSPLHF
D: -
J: TRBJ1-6
V: TRBV7-8
size: -

DNA: TGTGCCAGCAGCCTGGGACAGGGAGGAACACCCTACGAGCAGTACTTC
CDR3: CASSLGQGGTPYEQYF
D: TRBD1
J: TRBJ2-7
V: TRBV5-4
size: -

DNA: TGTGCTAGTGGTAGGGACAGCATCTCCCAGCATTTT
CDR3: CASGRDSISQHF
D: TRBD1
J: TRBJ1-5
V: TRBV12-5
size: -

DNA: TGTGCCAGCAGCCACACGATTCTTCCCTACGAGCAGTACTTC
CDR3: CASSHTILPYEQYF
D: -
J: TRBJ2-7
V: TRBV11-2
size: -

DNA: TGTGCCAGCAGCTTAGCCGTGGGACAGCTGCAAGAGACCCAGTACTTC
CDR3: CASSLAVGQLQETQYF
D: TRBD1
J: TRBJ2-5
V: TRBV7-2
size: -

DNA: TGCGCCAGCAGCCAAGAGGGCCAGGGCTACGAGCAGTACTTC
CDR3: CASSQEGQGYEQYF
D: -
J: TRBJ2-7
V: TRBV4-1
size: -

DNA: TGCAGCGTTGGTTCGGGGGACTATGGCTACACCTTC
CDR3: CSVGSGDYGYTF
D: -
J: TRBJ1-2
V: TRBV29-1
size: -